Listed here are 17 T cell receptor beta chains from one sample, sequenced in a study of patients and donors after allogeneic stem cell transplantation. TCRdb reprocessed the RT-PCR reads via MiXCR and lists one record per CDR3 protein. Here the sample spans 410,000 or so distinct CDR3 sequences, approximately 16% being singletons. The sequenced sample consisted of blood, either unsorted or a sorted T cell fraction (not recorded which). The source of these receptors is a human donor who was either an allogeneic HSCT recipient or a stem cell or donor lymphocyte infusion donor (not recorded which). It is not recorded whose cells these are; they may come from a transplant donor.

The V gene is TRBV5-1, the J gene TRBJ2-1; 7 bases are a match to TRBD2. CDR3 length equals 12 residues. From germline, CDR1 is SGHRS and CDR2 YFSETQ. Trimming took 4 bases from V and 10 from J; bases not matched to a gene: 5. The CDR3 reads CASSPNGGEQFF. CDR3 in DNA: TGCGCCAGCAGCCCCAACGGGGGGGAGCAGTTCTTC.

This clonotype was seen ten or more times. For the CDR3, the DNA is TGTGCCAGCACTATAACGGCTAGCAATGAGCAGTTCTTC. This codes for CASTITASNEQFF. The chain is built from TRBV12-3 or TRBV12-4 and TRBJ2-1; D unclear. Trimming shortened V by 7 bases and J by 6 bases, and 13 bases separated the two germline ends. The CDR3 runs 13 residues.

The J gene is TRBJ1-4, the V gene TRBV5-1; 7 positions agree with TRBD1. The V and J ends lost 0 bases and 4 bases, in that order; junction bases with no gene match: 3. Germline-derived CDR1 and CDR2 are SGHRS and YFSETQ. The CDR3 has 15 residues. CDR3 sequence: CASSLEGQLNEKLFF. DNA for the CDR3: TGCGCCAGCAGCTTGGAGGGACAGCTTAATGAAAAACTGTTTTTT. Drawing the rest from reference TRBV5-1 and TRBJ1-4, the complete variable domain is KAGVTQTPRYLIKTRGQQVTLSCSPISGHRSVSWYQQTPGQGLQFLFEYFSETQRNKGNFPGRFSGRQFSNSRSEMNVSTLELGDSALYLCASSLEGQLNEKLFFGSGTQLSVL.

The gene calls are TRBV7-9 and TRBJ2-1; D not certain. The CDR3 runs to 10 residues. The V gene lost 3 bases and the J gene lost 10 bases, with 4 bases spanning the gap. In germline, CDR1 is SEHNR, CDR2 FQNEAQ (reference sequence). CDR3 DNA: TGTGCCAGCAGCTTTCTGGAGCAGTTCTTC. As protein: CASSFLEQFF.

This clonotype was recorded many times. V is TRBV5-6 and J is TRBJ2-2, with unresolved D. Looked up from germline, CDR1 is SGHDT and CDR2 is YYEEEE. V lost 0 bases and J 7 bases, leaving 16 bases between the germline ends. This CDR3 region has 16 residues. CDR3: CASSLDAGRFGGELFF. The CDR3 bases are TGTGCCAGCAGCTTGGATGCCGGACGGTTCGGCGGGGAGCTGTTTTTT.

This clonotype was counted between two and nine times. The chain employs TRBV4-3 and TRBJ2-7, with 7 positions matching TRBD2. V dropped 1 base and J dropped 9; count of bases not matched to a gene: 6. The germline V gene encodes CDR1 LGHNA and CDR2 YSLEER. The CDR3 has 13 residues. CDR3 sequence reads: CASSQGSAGTQYF. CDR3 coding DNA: TGCGCCAGCAGCCAAGGATCAGCGGGGACGCAGTACTTC.

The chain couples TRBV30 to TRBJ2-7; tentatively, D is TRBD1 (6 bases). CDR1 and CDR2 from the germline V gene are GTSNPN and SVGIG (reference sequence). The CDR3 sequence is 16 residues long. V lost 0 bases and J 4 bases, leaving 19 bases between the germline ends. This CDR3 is CAWSVLGHLGVYEQYF. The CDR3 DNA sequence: TGTGCCTGGAGTGTTCTGGGACACCTAGGTGTATACGAGCAGTACTTC.

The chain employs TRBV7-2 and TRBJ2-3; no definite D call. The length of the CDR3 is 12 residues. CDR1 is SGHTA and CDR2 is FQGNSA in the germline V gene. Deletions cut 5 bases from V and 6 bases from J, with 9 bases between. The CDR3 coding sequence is TGTGCCAGCAGCGCCGTAAGGGATACGCAGTATTTT. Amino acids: CASSAVRDTQYF.

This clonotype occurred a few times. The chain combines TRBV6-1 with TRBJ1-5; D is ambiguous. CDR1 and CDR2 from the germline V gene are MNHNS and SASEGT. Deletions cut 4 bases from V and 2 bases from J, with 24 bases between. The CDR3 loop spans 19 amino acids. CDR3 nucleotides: TGTGCCAGCAGTGCCGAAAGTCTAGACAAAATCTGGGGCAATCAGCCCCAGCATTTT. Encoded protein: CASSAESLDKIWGNQPQHF.

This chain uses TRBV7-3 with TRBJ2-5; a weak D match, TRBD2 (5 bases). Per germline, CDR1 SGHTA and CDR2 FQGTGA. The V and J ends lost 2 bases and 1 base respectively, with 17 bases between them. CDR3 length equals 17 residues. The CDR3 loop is CASSLYPPGVAQETQYF. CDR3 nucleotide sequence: TGTGCCAGCAGCTTATACCCCCCCGGGGTGGCCCAAGAGACCCAGTACTTC.

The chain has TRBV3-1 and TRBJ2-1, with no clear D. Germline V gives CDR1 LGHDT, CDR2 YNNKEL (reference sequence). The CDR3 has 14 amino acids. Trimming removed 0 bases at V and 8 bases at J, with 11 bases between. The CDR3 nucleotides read TGTGCCAGCAGCCAAGATGGACCTTCGGATGAGCAGTTCTTC. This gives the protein CASSQDGPSDEQFF.

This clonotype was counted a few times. The CDR3 DNA is TGCAGTGCTAGAGATTCTCCGGGACTAGCGGGAGGAGGGTTGAACATTCAGTACTTC. It is translated as CSARDSPGLAGGGLNIQYF. V gene TRBV20-1 combines with J gene TRBJ2-4; 15 positions match TRBD2. The V and J ends lost 0 bases and 7 bases, in that order; junction bases with no gene match: 13. The germline V gene has CDR1 DFQATT and CDR2 SNEGSKA (reference sequence). The CDR3 has 19 amino acids.

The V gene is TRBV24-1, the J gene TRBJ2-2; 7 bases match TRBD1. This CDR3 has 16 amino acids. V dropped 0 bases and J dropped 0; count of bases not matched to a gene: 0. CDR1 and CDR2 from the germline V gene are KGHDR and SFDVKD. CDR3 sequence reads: CATSDLDRANTGELFF. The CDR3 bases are TGTGCCACCAGTGATTTGGACAGGGCGAACACCGGGGAGCTGTTTTTT.

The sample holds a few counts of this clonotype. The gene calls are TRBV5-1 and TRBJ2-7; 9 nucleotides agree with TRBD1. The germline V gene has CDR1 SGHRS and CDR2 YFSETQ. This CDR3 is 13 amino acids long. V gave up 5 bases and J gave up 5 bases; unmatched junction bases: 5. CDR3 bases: TGCGCCAGCAGGACAGGGGGGGGCCACGAGCAGTACTTC. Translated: CASRTGGGHEQYF.

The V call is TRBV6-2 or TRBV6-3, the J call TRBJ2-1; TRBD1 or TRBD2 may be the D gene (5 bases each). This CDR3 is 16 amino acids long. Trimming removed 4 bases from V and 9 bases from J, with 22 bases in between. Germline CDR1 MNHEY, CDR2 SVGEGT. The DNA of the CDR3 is TGTGCCAGCAGTTCATGGGACGCACAACTATTAGCTGAGCAGTTCTTC. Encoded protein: CASSSWDAQLLAEQFF.

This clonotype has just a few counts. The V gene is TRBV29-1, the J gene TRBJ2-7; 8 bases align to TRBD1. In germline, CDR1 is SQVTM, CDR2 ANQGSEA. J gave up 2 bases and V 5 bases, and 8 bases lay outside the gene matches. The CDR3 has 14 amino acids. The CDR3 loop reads CSVTDRGGTYEQYF. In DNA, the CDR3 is TGCAGCGTTACAGACAGGGGAGGCACCTACGAGCAGTACTTC.

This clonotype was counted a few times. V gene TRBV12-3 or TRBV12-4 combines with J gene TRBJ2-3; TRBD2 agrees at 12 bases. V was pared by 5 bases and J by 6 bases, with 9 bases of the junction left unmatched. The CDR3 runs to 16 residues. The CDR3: CASSPLAGGRRDTQYF. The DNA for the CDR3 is TGTGCCAGCAGTCCACTAGCGGGGGGCCGCCGTGATACGCAGTATTTT.